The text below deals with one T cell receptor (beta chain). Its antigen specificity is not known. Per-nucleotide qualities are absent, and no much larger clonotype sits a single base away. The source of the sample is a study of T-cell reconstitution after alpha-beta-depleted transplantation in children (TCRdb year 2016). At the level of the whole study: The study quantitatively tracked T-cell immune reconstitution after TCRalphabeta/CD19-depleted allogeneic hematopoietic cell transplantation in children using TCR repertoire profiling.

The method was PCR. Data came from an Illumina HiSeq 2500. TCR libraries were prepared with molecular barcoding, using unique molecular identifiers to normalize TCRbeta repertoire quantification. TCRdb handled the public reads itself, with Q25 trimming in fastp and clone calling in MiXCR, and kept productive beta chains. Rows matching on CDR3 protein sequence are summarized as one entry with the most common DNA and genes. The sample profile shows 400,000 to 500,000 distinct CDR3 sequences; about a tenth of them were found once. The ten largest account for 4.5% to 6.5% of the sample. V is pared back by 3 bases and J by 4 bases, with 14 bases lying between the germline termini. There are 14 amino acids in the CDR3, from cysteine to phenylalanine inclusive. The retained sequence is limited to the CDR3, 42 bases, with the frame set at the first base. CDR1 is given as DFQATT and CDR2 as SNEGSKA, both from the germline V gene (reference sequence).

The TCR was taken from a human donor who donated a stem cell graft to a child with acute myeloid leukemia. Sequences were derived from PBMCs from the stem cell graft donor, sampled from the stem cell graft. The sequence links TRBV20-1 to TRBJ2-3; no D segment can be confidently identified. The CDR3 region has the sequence CSASPGYSPDTQYF. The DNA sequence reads TGCAGTGCTAGTCCCGGGTATAGTCCAGATACGCAGTATTTT.